This entry lists 9 T cell receptor beta chains sequenced from one sample in a study of TIL therapy for anti-PD-1-resistant metastatic lung cancer. The libraries were made with immunoSEQ v3. Method: immunoSEQ multiplex PCR; TCRdb's copy keeps in-frame clones and lacks some. The sample includes about 15,000 clones, more than 75% seen only once; the top ten take about 0.85%. Noted time point: pre-treatment sample, taken before nivolumab and TIL therapy. Sequencing used blood, obtained at baseline. These receptors were taken from a person between 25 and 80 years old with non-small cell lung cancer.

V is TRBV14 and J is TRBJ2-1; D is ambiguous. There are 13 residues in the CDR3. Looked up from germline, CDR1 is SGHDN and CDR2 is FVKESK. Trimming pared 4 bases from V and 3 bases from J, leaving 7 bases between. Here the CDR3 DNA reads TGTGCCAGCAGCCGGGCCCTCTACAATGAGCAGTTCTTC. It specifies CASSRALYNEQFF.

J is TRBJ2-3 and V is TRBV6-5; the D is unclear. Trimming removed 4 bases at V and 0 bases at J, with 11 bases between. Germline V gives CDR1 MNHEY, CDR2 SVGAGI. CDR3 length: 15 residues. In DNA, the CDR3 is TGTGCCAGCAGTTCGTGGGGTTCTAGCACAGATACGCAGTATTTT. Translated, it gives CASSSWGSSTDTQYF.

V and J are TRBV5-1 and TRBJ2-2, with TRBD1 as a possible D gene (6 bases). The V and J ends lost 0 bases and 1 base respectively, with 7 bases between them. The length of the CDR3 is 15 residues. Germline V CDR1 and CDR2: SGHRS, YFSETQ. CDR3 protein: CASSLDRVNTGELFF. The DNA of the CDR3 is TGCGCCAGCAGCTTGGACAGGGTGAACACCGGGGAGCTGTTTTTT.

The genes are TRBV7-2 and TRBJ2-3, with 8 bases lining up with TRBD2. The CDR3 is 16 residues long. V was pared by 5 bases and J by 6 bases, with 13 bases of the junction left unmatched. Germline CDR1 SGHTA, CDR2 FQGNSA. For the CDR3, the DNA is TGTGCCAGCAGCCCAGGTAGCGGGGTCCGGGCGGATACGCAGTATTTT. Its protein product is CASSPGSGVRADTQYF. Combining the CDR3 with reference TRBV7-2 and TRBJ2-3 gives the whole variable domain GAGVSQSPSNKVTEKGKDVELRCDPISGHTALYWYRQSLGQGLEFLIYFQGNSAPDKSGLPSDRFSAERTGGSVSTLTIQRTQQEDSAVYLCASSPGSGVRADTQYFGPGTRLTVL.

This clone was found a few times. The rearrangement joins TRBV5-1 to TRBJ1-1; D gene uncertain. V lost 0 bases and J 0 bases, leaving 9 bases between the germline ends. The CDR3 has 15 amino acids. The germline CDR1 and CDR2 sequences are SGHRS and YFSETQ. The chain's CDR3 is CASSLVAALNTEAFF. The CDR3 DNA reads TGCGCCAGCAGCTTGGTGGCCGCCCTGAACACTGAAGCTTTCTTT.

The rearrangement uses TRBV5-5 and TRBJ2-1; D unresolved. Germline V CDR1 and CDR2: SGHKS, YYEKEE (reference sequence). V was trimmed by 4 bases and J by 6 bases, leaving 8 bases between them. CDR3 size: 12 residues. CDR3 bases: TGTGCCAGCAGCCAAAGCAGCAATGAGCAGTTCTTC. It specifies CASSQSSNEQFF.

This clone occurred once. The chain is built from TRBV6-5 and TRBJ2-7; 8 bases line up with TRBD1. This CDR3 region has 13 residues. Germline trimming cut 6 bases from V and 2 bases from J; bases unmatched to any gene: 3. Germline V gene lookup returns CDR1 MNHEY and CDR2 SVGAGI. The DNA of the CDR3 is TGTGCCAGCAGAAGGGACAGGCCCTACGAGCAGTACTTC. This encodes CASRRDRPYEQYF.

The chain joins TRBV18 to TRBJ2-4; D remains ambiguous. Germline V gene data show CDR1 as KGHSH and CDR2 as LQKENI. Trimming left V 1 base short and J 7 bases short, with 11 bases between. CDR3 size: 14 residues. This chain's CDR3 is CASSPLSSNNIQYF. As DNA, the CDR3 is TGTGCCAGCTCACCACTTTCCAGTAATAACATTCAGTACTTC.

The chain employs TRBV6-1 and TRBJ1-5, with D unresolved. Germline-derived CDR1 and CDR2 are MNHNS and SASEGT. The CDR3 length is 13 residues. Trimming left V 1 base short and J 9 bases short, with 10 bases between. The CDR3 region has the DNA TGTGCCAGCAGTGAAGATTTAGGGAGGCCCCAGCATTTT. Its protein product is CASSEDLGRPQHF.